The 13 T cell receptor beta chains below come from one sample, sequenced in a study of cytomegalovirus exposure and HLA in healthy donors. Primers included in the PCR were 60 Vbeta and 13 Jbeta primers. Sequenced by immunoSEQ multiplex PCR; TCRdb stores in-frame clones only, minus some. The sample yields some 160,000 clones, around three quarters seen once. The sample comprised PBMCs. These receptors were taken from a man aged 40-50 years in good health and CMV-seronegative.

The genes are TRBV29-1 and TRBJ2-3, with 10 bases aligning to TRBD2. The germline CDR1 and CDR2 sequences are SQVTM and ANQGSEA. The CDR3 has 19 amino acids. Trimming removed 2 bases from V and 2 bases from J; junction bases left unmatched: 16. In DNA, the CDR3 is TGCAGCGTTGAAAGACGGGGGGTGGCTAGCGGGGGATCCACAGATACGCAGTATTTT. This gives the protein CSVERRGVASGGSTDTQYF.

The genes are TRBV7-2 and TRBJ2-5; TRBD1 agrees at 7 bases. V dropped 5 bases and J dropped 5; count of bases not matched to a gene: 8. The CDR3 extends over 14 amino acids. Germline V gives CDR1 SGHTA, CDR2 FQGNSA. This CDR3 reads CASSSDREWETQYF. The CDR3 DNA is TGTGCCAGCAGCAGCGACAGGGAATGGGAGACCCAGTACTTC.

V and J are TRBV5-1 and TRBJ2-3, with TRBD2 matching 8 bases. Germline-derived CDR1 and CDR2 are SGHRS and YFSETQ. V shed 7 bases, J shed 2 bases, and the junction held 12 bases outside the gene matches. This CDR3 region has 16 residues. The CDR3 spells CASYETSGPVTDTQYF. In DNA form, the CDR3 reads TGCGCCAGCTACGAAACTAGCGGACCTGTCACAGATACGCAGTATTTT.

The CDR3 sequence is CASSLSGPQTSYGYTF. The CDR3, as DNA: TGTGCCAGCAGCTTATCAGGGCCTCAAACGTCCTATGGCTACACCTTC. The chain is built from TRBV7-2 and TRBJ1-2; D is possibly TRBD1 (5 bases). Germline CDR1 SGHTA, CDR2 FQGNSA. V lost 2 bases and J 4 bases, leaving 17 bases between the germline ends. This CDR3 comprises 16 residues.

This clone was counted only a few times. The chain links TRBV4-3 to TRBJ2-7, with D possibly matching TRBD2 (6 bases). Germline V gives CDR1 LGHNA, CDR2 YSLEER. The CDR3 length is 16 residues. The V and J ends lost 1 base and 1 base respectively, with 14 bases between them. The CDR3 DNA is TGCGCCAGCAGCCAAGGCCTGGCTCTAGCGTCCTACGAGCAGTACTTC. Protein: CASSQGLALASYEQYF.

This clone has more than one count but fewer than ten. This rearrangement joins TRBV11-2 to TRBJ2-3; a possible D gene is TRBD2 (5 bases). The V gene lost 3 bases and the J gene lost 4 bases, with 8 bases spanning the gap. The CDR3 loop spans 13 amino acids. In germline, CDR1 is SGHAT, CDR2 FQNNGV. The CDR3 spells CASSLEEADTQYF. The CDR3 DNA is TGTGCCAGCAGCTTGGAGGAGGCAGATACGCAGTATTTT.

The chain couples TRBV7-2 to TRBJ2-1; D might be TRBD2 (5 bases). Germline-derived CDR1 and CDR2 are SGHTA and FQGNSA. Trimming pared 3 bases from V and 0 bases from J, leaving 6 bases between. CDR3 length equals 14 residues. The CDR3 region is CASSFLASYNEQFF. In nucleotides, the CDR3 is TGTGCCAGCAGCTTTCTAGCCTCCTACAATGAGCAGTTCTTC.

This clone appeared a few times. The rearrangement links TRBV5-4 to TRBJ2-5; 8 bases agree with TRBD2. The CDR3 runs 14 residues. Germline CDR1 is SGHNT and CDR2 is YYREEE (reference sequence). After removal of 3 bases from V and 5 bases from J, the junction contained 6 bases not matched to a gene. CDR3 bases: TGTGCCAGCAGCTCAAAGCGGGAGTGGGAGACCCAGTACTTC. It specifies CASSSKREWETQYF.

This sequence joins TRBV7-2 and TRBJ2-7; 13 bases line up with TRBD2. Germline V gene data show CDR1 as SGHTA and CDR2 as FQGNSA. The ends lost 5 bases at V and 4 bases at J; junction bases unmatched: 5. The CDR3 runs to 15 residues. The CDR3, as DNA: TGTGCCAGCAGCCCCGGACTAGCGGGGGTGTACGAGCAGTACTTC. Translation gives CASSPGLAGVYEQYF.

The chain has TRBV6-6 and TRBJ1-2; 8 positions agree with TRBD1. Germline CDR1 MNHNY, CDR2 SVGAGI (reference sequence). The junction had 5 bases not matched to a gene; V was cut back by 6 bases and J by 5 bases. There are 13 residues in the CDR3. The CDR3 coding sequence is TGTGCCAGCAGGCAGGGGGCGCAGTATGGCTACACCTTC. Protein sequence: CASRQGAQYGYTF.

This chain connects TRBV14 to TRBJ1-5; 10 positions match TRBD1. The CDR3 is 19 residues long. The germline CDR1 and CDR2 sequences are SGHDN and FVKESK. The J segment lost 0 bases and the V segment lost 4 bases, leaving 12 bases of the junction unmatched. The CDR3 DNA follows: TGTGCCAGCAGCCTCGGATCCGGGACAGGGGCAAGTAGCAATCAGCCCCAGCATTTT. Its protein product is CASSLGSGTGASSNQPQHF.

The V gene is TRBV30, the J gene TRBJ1-3; 7 nucleotides align to TRBD1. Losses at the gene ends were 5 bases for V and 3 bases for J; bases not matched to a gene: 10. The germline V gene has CDR1 GTSNPN and CDR2 SVGIG (reference sequence). The CDR3 extends over 15 amino acids. The CDR3 sequence: CAWDLGQVLGNTIYF. DNA for the CDR3: TGTGCCTGGGACCTCGGACAGGTCCTTGGAAACACCATATATTTT.

V usage is TRBV6-5 and J usage is TRBJ1-2; 9 bases agree with TRBD1. The V gene's germline CDR1 is MNHEY and CDR2 SVGAGI. The CDR3 is 15 residues long. Losses at the gene ends were 8 bases for V and 0 bases for J; bases not matched to a gene: 7. The CDR3 region has the DNA TGTGCCAGCTCGGGACAGGGATTCTCTAACTATGGCTACACCTTC. Translation: CASSGQGFSNYGYTF.